Presented here are 5 T cell receptor beta chains from one specimen sequenced in a study of OX40 agonist ivuxolimab in advanced cancers. Measured with immunoSEQ multiplex PCR; TCRdb has only the in-frame clones, and not every one. The repertoire holds more than 50,000 clones, with about 81% as singletons. This specimen was CD4+ or CD8+ T cells sorted from blood, taken in a trial of the OX40 agonist ivuxolimab. These receptors all come from an adult with an advanced solid tumor such as melanoma, head and neck, liver or kidney cancer.

The rearrangement uses TRBV4-1 and TRBJ2-1; 11 bases are a match to TRBD2. The germline V gene encodes CDR1 MGHRA and CDR2 YSYEKL. Trimming removed 4 bases from V and 4 bases from J; junction bases left unmatched: 21. This CDR3 spans 21 amino acids. Here the CDR3 reads CASSPSLELAGVRGGYNEQFF. The CDR3 coding sequence is TGCGCCAGCAGCCCCTCCCTAGAACTAGCGGGAGTTAGGGGGGGGTACAATGAGCAGTTCTTC.

The rearrangement joins TRBV15 to TRBJ1-4, with 9 positions matching TRBD1. CDR3 size: 17 residues. V shed 1 base and J 4 bases; nucleotides not matched to a gene: 7. Germline-derived CDR1 and CDR2 are LNHNV and YYDKDF (reference sequence). The CDR3 here is CATSRGKGQGGNEKLFF. CDR3 bases: TGTGCCACCAGCAGAGGAAAGGGACAGGGCGGTAATGAAAAACTGTTTTTT.

This sequence joins TRBV7-2 and TRBJ2-1; TRBD1 or TRBD2 may be the D gene (5 bases each). The CDR3 is 17 amino acids. Germline V gives CDR1 SGHTA, CDR2 FQGNSA. V was cut by 5 bases and J by 6 bases, with 23 bases left in between. The CDR3 bases are TGTGCCAGCAGCCCTCGCCCCGCCGGGGCAGAGATCAATGAGCAGTTCTTC. Residues: CASSPRPAGAEINEQFF.

The chain has TRBV6-6 and TRBJ1-2; D is uncertain. Germline CDR1 reads MNHNY; CDR2 reads SVGAGI (reference sequence). The CDR3 is made up of 15 amino acids. V was cut by 3 bases and J by 8 bases, with 19 bases left in between. In DNA, the CDR3 is TGTGCCAGCAGTTATTCCCCACATTCGGGCGGGGGCTACACCTTC. The encoded protein is CASSYSPHSGGGYTF.

This chain links TRBV11-2 with TRBJ1-1; D remains ambiguous. Trimming left V 1 base short and J 4 bases short, with 4 bases between. Germline V gene data show CDR1 as SGHAT and CDR2 as FQNNGV. This CDR3 region has 12 residues. CDR3 DNA sequence: TGTGCCAGCAGCTTAGGCGCCACTGAAGCTTTCTTT. This codes for CASSLGATEAFF.